This record covers a single TCR beta chain. The antigen remains undetermined. The data derive from a study of regulatory T cells in long-lasting Graves disease. The length of the CDR3 is 13 residues. CDR1 is DFQATT, CDR2 SNEGSKA, per germline (reference sequence). The J segment lost 4 bases and the V segment lost 4 bases, leaving 7 bases of the junction unmatched. Time point here: persistent/refractory GD, antithyroid drugs over 5 years with positive TRAb. TCR sequences were obtained from RNA taken from PBMCs. From an endocrinology department in Xi'an, China, came the patients. Whole-study results and caveats: Gene preferences differed: TRBV28, TRBJ1-2, TRBJ2-5 in persistent cases. Persistent patients shared under 3,000 public clonotypes among themselves. Newly diagnosed patients shared fewer, at roughly 970.

The authors built TCR beta libraries using iRepertoire HTBI primers and Arm-PCR of CDR3 regions. TCRdb redid the calling of the multiplex PCR reads with MiXCR, one entry per CDR3 protein. Here the sample spans over 650,000 distinct CDR3 sequences, 30% being singletons. The starting material was peripheral blood mononuclear cells (PBMCs), obtained when the disease was refractory, from a patient treated with antithyroid drugs. The receptor comes from a female donor with Graves disease. This chain connects TRBV20-1 to TRBJ2-7; the match to TRBD2 covers 7 bases. This CDR3 reads CSAMAGDVYEQYF. The CDR3 nucleotides read TGCAGTGCTATGGCGGGGGACGTATACGAGCAGTACTTC.